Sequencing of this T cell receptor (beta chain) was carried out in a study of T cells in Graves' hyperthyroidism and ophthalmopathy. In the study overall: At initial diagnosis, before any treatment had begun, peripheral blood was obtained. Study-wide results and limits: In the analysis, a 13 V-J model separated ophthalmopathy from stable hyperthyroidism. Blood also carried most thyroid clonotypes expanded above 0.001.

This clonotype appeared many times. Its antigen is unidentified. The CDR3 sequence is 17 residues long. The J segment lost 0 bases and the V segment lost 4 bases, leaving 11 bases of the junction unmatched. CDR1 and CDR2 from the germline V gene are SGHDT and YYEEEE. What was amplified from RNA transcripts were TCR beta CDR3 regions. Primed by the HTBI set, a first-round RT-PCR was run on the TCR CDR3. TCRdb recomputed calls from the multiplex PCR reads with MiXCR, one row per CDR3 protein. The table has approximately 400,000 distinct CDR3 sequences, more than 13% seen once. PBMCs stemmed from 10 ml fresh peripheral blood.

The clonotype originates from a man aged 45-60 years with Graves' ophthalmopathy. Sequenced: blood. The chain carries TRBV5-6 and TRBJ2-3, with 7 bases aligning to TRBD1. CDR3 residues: CASSRHGTAPSTDTQYF. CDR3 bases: TGTGCCAGCAGCCGACATGGGACAGCCCCTAGCACAGATACGCAGTATTTT.